Described below is a single T cell receptor beta chain sequence and its context. Its antigen is unknown. These data come from a study of regulatory T cells in long-lasting Graves disease. Findings and limits, study-wide: The study found TRBV28, TRBJ1-2 and TRBJ2-5 favored in persistent disease.

Looked up from germline, CDR1 is SGDLS and CDR2 is YYNGEE. Losses at the gene ends were 4 bases for V and 8 bases for J; bases not matched to a gene: 15. This CDR3 has 16 amino acids. Time point meaning: newly diagnosed GD, antithyroid drugs for less than 3 months. Isolated PBMC RNA provided the starting material for the TCR library. Both iRepertoire HTBI primers and Arm-PCR of CDR3 regions were used to build the TCR beta libraries. In the authors' workflow: Analysis of the samples identified around 60 TRBV and roughly 13 TRBJ segments. Each CDR3 protein is one row after TCRdb ran MiXCR on the multiplex PCR reads. Clone size and V and J calls follow TCRdb, not the original study. This table holds about 440,000 distinct CDR3 sequences, about 17% found once. A further study also used this sample, focusing on T cells in Graves' hyperthyroidism and ophthalmopathy. From that second work: TCR CDR3 regions were first amplified by RT-PCR with HTBI primers. Expanded thyroid clonotypes (above 0.001) were mostly also found in blood.

The TCR comes from a woman under 30 with Graves disease. The chain recombines TRBV9 with TRBJ2-1; 7 bases line up with TRBD1. The material sequenced was peripheral blood mononuclear cells (PBMCs), taken at new diagnosis, from a patient treated with antithyroid drugs. The chain's CDR3 is CASSLTTGQIVYEQFF. The CDR3 nucleotides read TGTGCCAGCAGCTTGACAACGGGACAGATCGTTTATGAGCAGTTCTTC.